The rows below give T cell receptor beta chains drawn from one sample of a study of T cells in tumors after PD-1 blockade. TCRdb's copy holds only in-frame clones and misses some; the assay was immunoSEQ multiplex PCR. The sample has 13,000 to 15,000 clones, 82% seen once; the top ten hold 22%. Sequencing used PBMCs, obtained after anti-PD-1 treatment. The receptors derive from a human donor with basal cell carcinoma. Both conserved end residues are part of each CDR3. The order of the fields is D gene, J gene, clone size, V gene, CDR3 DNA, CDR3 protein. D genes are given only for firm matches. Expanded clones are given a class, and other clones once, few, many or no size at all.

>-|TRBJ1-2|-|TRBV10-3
TGTGCCATCAGTGGAGGTGGATTTGATGGCTACACCTTC
CAISGGGFDGYTF
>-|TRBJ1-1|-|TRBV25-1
TGTGCCAGCAGTGGCGTTTTGAACACTGAAGCTTTCTTT
CASSGVLNTEAFF
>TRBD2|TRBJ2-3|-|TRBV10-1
TGCGCCAGCAGTGAGGCTAGCGGGCCTGCAGATACGCAGTATTTT
CASSEASGPADTQYF
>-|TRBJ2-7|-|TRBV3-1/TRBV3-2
TGTGCCAGCAGCCAAGATCGATCCTTCGAGCAGTACTTC
CASSQDRSFEQYF
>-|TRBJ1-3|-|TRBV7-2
TGTGCCAGCAGCACCCGGAACTCTGGAAACACCATATATTTT
CASSTRNSGNTIYF
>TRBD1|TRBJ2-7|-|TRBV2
TGTGCCAGCAGTAAAGCCGGGACAGGGGGCATGTACGAGCAGTACTTC
CASSKAGTGGMYEQYF
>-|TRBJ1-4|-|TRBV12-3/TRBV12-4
TGTGCCAGCCGGGGGGCAGTCGGAAAACTGTTTTTT
CASRGAVGKLFF
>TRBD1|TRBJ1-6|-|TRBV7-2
TGTGCCAGCAGCTTAAACTCAGGACAGGGGGATTCACCCCTCCACTTT
CASSLNSGQGDSPLHF
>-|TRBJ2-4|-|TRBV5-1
TGCGCCAGCAGCTTTGGTCCTACCGGGAGTATTCAGTACTTC
CASSFGPTGSIQYF
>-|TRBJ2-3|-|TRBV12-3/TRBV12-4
TGTGCCAGCAGACAAGATCGACTAGGTCGGGGGTATTTT
CASRQDRLGRGYF
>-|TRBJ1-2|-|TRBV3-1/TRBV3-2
TGTGCCAGCAGCCCAAGTCACCAACCAGGTTGGGGTAGAAATGGCTACACCTTC
CASSPSHQPGWGRNGYTF
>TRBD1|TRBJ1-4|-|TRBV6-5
TGTGCCAGCAGATCCGGGACAGGGAATGAAAAACTGTTTTTT
CASRSGTGNEKLFF
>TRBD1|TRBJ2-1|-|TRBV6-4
TGTGCCAGCAGTGACGGGCAGGGGGCCAATGAGCAGTTCTTC
CASSDGQGANEQFF
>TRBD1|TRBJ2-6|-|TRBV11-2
TGTGCCAGCAGCTCCCACAGGGGTCCCTCCTCTGGGGCCAACGTCCTGACTTTC
CASSSHRGPSSGANVLTF
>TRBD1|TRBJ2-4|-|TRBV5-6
TGTGCCAGCAGCTCACCGGGACAGGGAAACATTCAGTACTTC
CASSSPGQGNIQYF
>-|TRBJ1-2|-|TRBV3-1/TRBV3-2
TGTGCCAGCAGCCTCGAATCTTCCTACGCCGCTAACTATGGCTACACCTTC
CASSLESSYAANYGYTF
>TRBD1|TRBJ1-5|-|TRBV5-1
TGCGCCAGCAGCTTGGCAGGGGGTAGCAATCAGCCCCAGCATTTT
CASSLAGGSNQPQHF
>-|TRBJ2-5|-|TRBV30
TGTGCCTGGAGTGCGAGGGGAGGAGAGACCCAGTACTTC
CAWSARGGETQYF
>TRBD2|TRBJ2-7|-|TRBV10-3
TGTGCCATCAGTGAGGGAACTAGCGGGACCACCTCCTACGAGCAGTACTTC
CAISEGTSGTTSYEQYF
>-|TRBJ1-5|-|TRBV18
TGTGCCAGCTCACCAACGAATCAGCCCCAGCATTTT
CASSPTNQPQHF
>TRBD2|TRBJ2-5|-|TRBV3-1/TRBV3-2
TGTGCCAGCAGCCTGCGACTAGCGGGGGCATACACGGTGTACTTC
CASSLRLAGAYTVYF
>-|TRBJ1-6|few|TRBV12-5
TGTGCTAGTGGCTCAGGGCAGCGGAATTCACCCCTCCACTTT
CASGSGQRNSPLHF
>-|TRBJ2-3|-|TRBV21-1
TGTGCCAGCAGGTCGGCTAGCGGGGGGGCCAGAGCAGATACGCAGTATTTT
CASRSASGGARADTQYF
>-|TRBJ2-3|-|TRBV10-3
TGTGCCGTCCGGGGGCTGGCGGGACTCACAGATACGCAGTATTTT
CAVRGLAGLTDTQYF
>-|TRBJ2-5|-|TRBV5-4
TGTGCCAGCAGCTCCCTCATGAGACAAGAGACCCAGTACTTC
CASSSLMRQETQYF
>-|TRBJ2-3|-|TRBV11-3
TGTGCCAGCAGCTCCGACCACACAGATACGCAGTATTTT
CASSSDHTDTQYF
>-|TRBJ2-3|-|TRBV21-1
TGTGCCAGCAGCAAAGATTTGGGCGGAGGGACATCATTTCGGCATACGCAGTATTTT
CASSKDLGGGTSFRHTQYF
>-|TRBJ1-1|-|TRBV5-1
TGCGCCAGCAGCCCTGGGGCAGCGAACACTGAAGCTTTCTTT
CASSPGAANTEAFF
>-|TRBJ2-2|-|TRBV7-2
TGTGCCAGCAGCGCCGGGCCCACCGGGGAGCTGTTTTTT
CASSAGPTGELFF
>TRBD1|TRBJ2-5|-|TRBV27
TGTGCCAGCAGTTTAACCCCGACAGGGGGCCAGGAGACCCAGTACTTC
CASSLTPTGGQETQYF
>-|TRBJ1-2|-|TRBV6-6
TGTGCCAGCAGTCCTCATACGTCCCGGGACCGAGGATATGGCTACACCTTC
CASSPHTSRDRGYGYTF
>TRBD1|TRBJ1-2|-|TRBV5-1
TGCGCCAGCAGCTTGGCCTTCACAGGGGCACAATATGGCTACACCTTC
CASSLAFTGAQYGYTF
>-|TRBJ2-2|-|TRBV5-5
TGTGCCAGCAGCTTTGGGGCGGGCTGGTACCTCACCGGGGAGCTGTTTTTT
CASSFGAGWYLTGELFF
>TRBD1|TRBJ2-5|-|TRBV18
TGTGCCAGCTCACCATCCGGGACAGCCCAAGAGACCCAGTACTTC
CASSPSGTAQETQYF
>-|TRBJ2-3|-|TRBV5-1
TGCGCCAGCAGCTTGGAATACGCAGGGGCCACAGATACGCAGTATTTT
CASSLEYAGATDTQYF
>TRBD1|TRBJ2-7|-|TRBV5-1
TGCGCCAGCAGACCGGGACAGGGGCACGAGCAGTACTTC
CASRPGQGHEQYF
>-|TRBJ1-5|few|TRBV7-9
TGTGCCAGCAGCTTAGATAGTCAGCCCCAGCATTTT
CASSLDSQPQHF
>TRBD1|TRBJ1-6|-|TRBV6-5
TGTGCCAGCAGCAAACAGGGGGGTAATTCACCCCTCCACTTT
CASSKQGGNSPLHF
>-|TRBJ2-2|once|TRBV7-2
TGTGCCAGCAGCTGGCAGGGGGGTTACACCGGGGAGCTGTTTTTT
CASSWQGGYTGELFF
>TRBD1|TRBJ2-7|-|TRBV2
TGTGCCAGCAGGTCCGGACAGGGTTTAGTGGCTATCTACGAGCAGTACTTC
CASRSGQGLVAIYEQYF
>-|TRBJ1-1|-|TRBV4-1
TGCGCCAGCAGCCAAGATCAGCGGGGGCTTATGAACACTGAAGCTTTCTTT
CASSQDQRGLMNTEAFF
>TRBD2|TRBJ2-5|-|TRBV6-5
TGTGCCAGCCGTACTAGCGGGAGAGAGACCCAGTACTTC
CASRTSGRETQYF
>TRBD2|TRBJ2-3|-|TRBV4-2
TGTGCCAGCAGCCATACCTCCGGGACTAGCGGGGGTTATACGCAGTATTTT
CASSHTSGTSGGYTQYF
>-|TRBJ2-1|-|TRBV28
TGTGCCAGCAGCCTTGGCGGGCTCAGATACAATGAGCAGTTCTTC
CASSLGGLRYNEQFF
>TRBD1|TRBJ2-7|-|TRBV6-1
TGTGCCAGCAGTGAATTCCGATCGACAGGGGCGTCCTACGAGCAGTACTTC
CASSEFRSTGASYEQYF
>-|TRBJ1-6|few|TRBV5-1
TGCGCCAGCAGCTTGGCGGACCTATCTAATTCACCCCTCCACTTT
CASSLADLSNSPLHF
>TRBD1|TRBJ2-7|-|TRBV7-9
TGTGCCAGCAGCTTAGGGGGGACAGCCTACGAGCAGTACTTC
CASSLGGTAYEQYF
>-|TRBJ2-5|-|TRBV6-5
TGTGCCAGCACTTGGAGGGGAGAGGAGACCCAGTACTTC
CASTWRGEETQYF
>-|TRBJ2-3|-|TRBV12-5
TGTGCTAGTGGTTCAGAGAGCACAGATACGCAGTATTTT
CASGSESTDTQYF
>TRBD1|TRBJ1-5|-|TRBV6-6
TGTGCCAGCAGACAGGGGGTGTTCAATCAGCCCCAGCATTTT
CASRQGVFNQPQHF
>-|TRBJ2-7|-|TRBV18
TGTGCCAGCTCACCAGGCAGGAGCTCCTACGAGCAGTACTTC
CASSPGRSSYEQYF
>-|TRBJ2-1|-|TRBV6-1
TGTGCCAGCAGTGAAAGCGAGGTGTGGAATGAGCAGTTCTTC
CASSESEVWNEQFF
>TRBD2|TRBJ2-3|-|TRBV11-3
TGTGCCAGCAGCCCGGGACTAGCGGGGGGGTCTAGCACAGATACGCAGTATTTT
CASSPGLAGGSSTDTQYF
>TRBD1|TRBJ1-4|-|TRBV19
TGTGCCAGTAGTGGACAGGGCGGGCTAGAAGTAAGCGAAAAACTGTTTTTT
CASSGQGGLEVSEKLFF
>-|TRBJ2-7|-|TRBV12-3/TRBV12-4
TGTTCTAGCGCGGTATCCTACGAGCAGTACTTC
CSSAVSYEQYF
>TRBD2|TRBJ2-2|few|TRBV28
TGTGCCAGCAGTTCTTATTCGGGAGGTTGGACCGGGGAGCTGTTTTTT
CASSSYSGGWTGELFF
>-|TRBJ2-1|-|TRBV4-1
TGCGCCAGCAGCCAAGGCAGGGCCGGGAATGAGCAGTTCTTC
CASSQGRAGNEQFF